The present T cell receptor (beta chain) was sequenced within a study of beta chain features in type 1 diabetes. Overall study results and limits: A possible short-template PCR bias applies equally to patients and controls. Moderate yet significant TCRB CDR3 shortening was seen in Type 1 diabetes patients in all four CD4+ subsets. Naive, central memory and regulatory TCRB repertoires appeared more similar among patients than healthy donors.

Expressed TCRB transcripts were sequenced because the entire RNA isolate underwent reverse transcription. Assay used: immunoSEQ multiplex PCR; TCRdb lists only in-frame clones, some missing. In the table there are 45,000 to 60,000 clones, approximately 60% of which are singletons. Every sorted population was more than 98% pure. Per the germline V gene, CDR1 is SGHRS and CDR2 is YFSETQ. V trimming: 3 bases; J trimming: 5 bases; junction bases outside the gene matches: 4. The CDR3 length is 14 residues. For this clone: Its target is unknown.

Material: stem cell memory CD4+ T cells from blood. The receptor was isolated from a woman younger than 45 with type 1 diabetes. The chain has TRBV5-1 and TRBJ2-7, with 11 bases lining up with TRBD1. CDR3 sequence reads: CASSSGQGANEQYF. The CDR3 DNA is TGCGCCAGCAGCTCCGGACAGGGGGCCAACGAGCAGTACTTC.